The 7 T cell receptor beta chains presented below share a single source sample, sequenced in a study of regulatory T cells in long-lasting Graves disease. The time point was: newly diagnosed GD, antithyroid drugs for less than 3 months. The TCR library was made from RNA that had been extracted from PBMCs in TRIzol. HTBI primers from iRepertoire and Arm-PCR of CDR3 regions yielded the TCR beta libraries. TCRdb reanalysed the multiplex PCR reads using MiXCR and keeps one entry per CDR3 protein. Among 580,000 or so distinct CDR3 sequences listed, roughly a sixth were seen once. The same sample was also studied in work on T cells in Graves' hyperthyroidism and ophthalmopathy.

The material sequenced was peripheral blood mononuclear cells (PBMCs), taken at new diagnosis, from a patient treated with antithyroid drugs. The receptor set was obtained from a man between 18 and 29 years old with Graves disease.

This clonotype was counted a few times. V gene TRBV7-2 combines with J gene TRBJ2-5; D unresolved. V dropped 5 bases and J dropped 5 bases, with 12 bases sitting between them. The CDR3 has 13 amino acids. Germline V gives CDR1 SGHTA, CDR2 FQGNSA. CDR3: CASSPEVVETQYF. The CDR3 DNA is TGTGCCAGCAGCCCCGAAGTGGTGGAGACCCAGTACTTC.

This clonotype was observed a few times. This rearrangement joins TRBV13 to TRBJ1-3; 9 bases fit TRBD1. Germline-derived CDR1 and CDR2 are PRHDT and FYEKMQ (reference sequence). The CDR3 sequence is 17 residues long. The trim removed 4 bases at V and 4 bases at J, leaving 11 bases unmatched. The chain's CDR3 is CASSYLQGATTGNTIYF. The CDR3 DNA sequence: TGTGCCAGCAGCTACCTACAGGGGGCGACAACCGGAAACACCATATATTTT.

This clonotype was picked up a small number of times. A much larger clone differs from this one at a single base, so this may be a read error. The CDR3 does not close with the conserved phenylalanine or tryptophan, likely indicating a read error. The genes are TRBV28 and TRBJ2-1, with a weak D call TRBD2 (6 bases). CDR1 and CDR2 (germline): MDHEN, SYDVKM. CDR3 length: 15 amino acids. V was cut by 1 base and J by 10 bases, with 17 bases left in between. CDR3: CASSLSIRASEEQFL. The CDR3 DNA sequence: TGTGCCAGCAGTTTATCTATTCGGGCTAGCGAAGAGCAGTTCCTC.

The chain couples TRBV12-3 or TRBV12-4 to TRBJ1-6; the D gene is possibly TRBD1 (6 bases). The CDR3 sequence is 15 residues long. V lost 7 bases and J 7 bases, leaving 17 bases between the germline ends. The CDR3 sequence: CASTEGGTLNSPLHF. The CDR3 region has the DNA TGTGCCAGCACCGAGGGGGGCACCTTGAATTCACCCCTCCACTTT.

With regard to this clonotype: A read error may be the cause here, since a much bigger clone is one base away. The chain uses TRBV5-6 and TRBJ2-1; TRBD2 agrees at 11 bases. Germline loops: CDR1 SGHDT, CDR2 YYEEEE. V was pared by 4 bases and J by 3 bases, with 3 bases of the junction left unmatched. The CDR3 is made up of 15 amino acids. The CDR3 nucleotides read TGTGCCAGCAGCCAGGGACTAGCGGTCTACAATGAGCAGTTCTTC. This translates into CASSQGLAVYNEQFF. Looking up the rest from reference TRBV5-6 and TRBJ2-1 gives the full variable domain: DAGVTQSPTHLIKTRGQQVTLRCSPKSGHDTVSWYQQALGQGPQFIFQYYEEEERQRGNFPDRFSGHQFPNYSSELNVNALLLGDSALYLCASSQGLAVYNEQFFGPGTRLTVL.

Comments on this clonotype: Since a much larger clone is just one base distant, this may be a read error. The gene calls are TRBV2 and TRBJ1-1; tentative D call: TRBD1 (5 bases). The CDR3 is 13 residues long. Germline V gives CDR1 SNHLY, CDR2 FYNNEI. V shed 4 bases and J shed 3 bases, with 9 bases lying between them. CDR3 sequence (DNA): TGTGCCAGCAGTGTGACAGCAGACACTGAAGCTTTCTTT. As protein: CASSVTADTEAFF.

This clonotype was seen ten or more times. The chain couples TRBV2 to TRBJ2-3; the D is unclear. Trimming stripped 6 bases from V and 4 bases from J, with 11 bases between. CDR1 and CDR2 (germline): SNHLY, FYNNEI. The CDR3 runs 13 residues. The CDR3 reads CASSIGSADTQYF. The CDR3 nucleotides read TGTGCCAGCAGCATTGGGTCCGCAGATACGCAGTATTTT.